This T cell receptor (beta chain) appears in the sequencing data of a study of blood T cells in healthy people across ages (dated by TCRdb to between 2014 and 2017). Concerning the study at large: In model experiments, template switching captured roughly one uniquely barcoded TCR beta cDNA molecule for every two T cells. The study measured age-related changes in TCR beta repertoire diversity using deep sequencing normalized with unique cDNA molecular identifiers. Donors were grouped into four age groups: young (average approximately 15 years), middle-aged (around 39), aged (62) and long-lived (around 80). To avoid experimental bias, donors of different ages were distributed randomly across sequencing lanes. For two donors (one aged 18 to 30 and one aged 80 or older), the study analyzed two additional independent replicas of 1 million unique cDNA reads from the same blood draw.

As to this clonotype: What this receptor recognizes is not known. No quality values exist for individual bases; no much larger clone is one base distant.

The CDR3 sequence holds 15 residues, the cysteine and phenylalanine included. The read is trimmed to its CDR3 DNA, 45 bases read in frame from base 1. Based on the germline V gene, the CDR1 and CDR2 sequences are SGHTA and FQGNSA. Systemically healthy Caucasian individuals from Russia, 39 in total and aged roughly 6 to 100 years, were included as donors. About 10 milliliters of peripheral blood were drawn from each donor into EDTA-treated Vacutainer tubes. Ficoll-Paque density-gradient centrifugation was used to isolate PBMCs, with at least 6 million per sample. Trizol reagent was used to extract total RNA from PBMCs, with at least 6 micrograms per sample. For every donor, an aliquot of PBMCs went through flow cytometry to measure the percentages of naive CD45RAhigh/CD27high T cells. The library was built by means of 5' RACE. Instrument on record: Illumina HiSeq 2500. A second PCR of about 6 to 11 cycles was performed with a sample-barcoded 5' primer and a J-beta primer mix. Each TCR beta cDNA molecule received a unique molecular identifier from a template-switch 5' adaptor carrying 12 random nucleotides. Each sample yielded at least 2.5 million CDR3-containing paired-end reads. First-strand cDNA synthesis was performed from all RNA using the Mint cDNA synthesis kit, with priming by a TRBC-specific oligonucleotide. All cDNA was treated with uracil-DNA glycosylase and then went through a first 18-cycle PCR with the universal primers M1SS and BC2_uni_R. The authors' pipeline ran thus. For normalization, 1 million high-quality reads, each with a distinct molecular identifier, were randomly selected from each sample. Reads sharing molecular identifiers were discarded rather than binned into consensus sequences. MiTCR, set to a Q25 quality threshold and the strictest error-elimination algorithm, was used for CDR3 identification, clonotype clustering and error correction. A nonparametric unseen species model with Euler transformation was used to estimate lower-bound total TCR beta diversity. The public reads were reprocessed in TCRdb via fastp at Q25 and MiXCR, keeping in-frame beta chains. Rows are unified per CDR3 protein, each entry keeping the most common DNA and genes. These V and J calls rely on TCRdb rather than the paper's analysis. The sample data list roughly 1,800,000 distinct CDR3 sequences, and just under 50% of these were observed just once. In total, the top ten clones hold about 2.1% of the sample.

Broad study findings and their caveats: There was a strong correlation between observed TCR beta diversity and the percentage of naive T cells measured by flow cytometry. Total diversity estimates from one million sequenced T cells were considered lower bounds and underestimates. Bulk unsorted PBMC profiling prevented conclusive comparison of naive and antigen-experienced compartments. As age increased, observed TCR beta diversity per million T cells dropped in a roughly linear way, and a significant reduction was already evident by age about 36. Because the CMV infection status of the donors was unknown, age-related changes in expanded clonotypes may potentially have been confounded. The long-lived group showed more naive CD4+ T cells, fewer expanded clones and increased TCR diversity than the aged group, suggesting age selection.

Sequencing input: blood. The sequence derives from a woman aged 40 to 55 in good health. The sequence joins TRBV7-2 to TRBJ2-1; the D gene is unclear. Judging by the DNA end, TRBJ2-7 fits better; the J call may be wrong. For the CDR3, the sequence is CASSPTPGTYNEQYF. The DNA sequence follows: TGTGCCAGCAGCCCAACCCCGGGCACGTACAATGAGCAGTACTTC.